Each of the 26 T cell receptor beta chains below was sequenced from the same sample in a study of blood T cell repertoires in COVID-19. The protocol was immunoSEQ multiplex PCR, while the TCRdb copy is restricted to in-frame clones and leaves out a portion. The sample carries approximately 290,000 clones, approximately 91% recorded once. The specimen was peripheral blood. These receptors all stem from a young woman with COVID-19, enrolled during active disease.

J is TRBJ1-1 and V is TRBV5-1; D possibly corresponds to TRBD1 (6 bases). Germline CDR1 and CDR2: SGHRS and YFSETQ. V lost 3 bases and J lost 6, with 18 bases in between. The CDR3 has 15 amino acids. The CDR3 DNA reads TGCGCCAGCAGCTATTTACAGGGTCCTGTCGCTGAAGCTTTCTTT. Amino acids: CASSYLQGPVAEAFF.

Turning to this clone: Other nucleotide sequences in the sample specify the same CDR3. The J gene is TRBJ1-2, the V gene TRBV18, with D tentatively TRBD1 (6 bases). Germline V CDR1 and CDR2: KGHSH, LQKENI. The CDR3 runs to 13 residues. Trimming removed 6 bases at V and 4 bases at J, with 12 bases between. The CDR3 sequence: CASSLDRIYGYTF. The CDR3 DNA sequence: TGTGCCAGCTCTCTCGACAGGATCTATGGCTACACCTTC.

The V gene is TRBV18, the J gene TRBJ1-2; possibly TRBD1 for D (5 bases). The CDR3 contains 14 residues. The V end was cut by 0 bases, the J end by 4 bases, with 9 bases between. Germline CDR1 is KGHSH and CDR2 is LQKENI. DNA for the CDR3: TGTGCCAGCTCACCACCGACAGTATTCTATGGCTACACCTTC. It specifies CASSPPTVFYGYTF.

The CDR3 coding sequence is TGTGCCAGCAGCGGAGACCCGACAGTCTCCTACGAGCAGTACTTC. This sequence encodes CASSGDPTVSYEQYF. This chain links TRBV6-5 with TRBJ2-7, with D possibly TRBD1 on 5 matching bases. With 6 bases removed from V and 0 bases from J, the gap between germline ends came to 15 bases. Looked up from germline, CDR1 is MNHEY and CDR2 is SVGAGI. The CDR3 has 15 amino acids.

There are a few counts of this clone. V usage is TRBV25-1 and J usage is TRBJ1-1; a weak D match, TRBD1 (5 bases). Trimming took 4 bases from V and 1 from J, leaving 10 bases between them. This CDR3 has 14 amino acids. Germline CDR1 reads MGHDK; CDR2 reads SYGVNS. The CDR3 DNA follows: TGTGCCAGCAGTGCGGACAAGGAGAACACTGAAGCTTTCTTT. Its translation: CASSADKENTEAFF.

CDR3 residues: CASSVIGIGQLTYEQYF. Written as DNA, the CDR3 is TGTGCCAGCAGTGTAATAGGGATTGGACAGTTAACCTACGAGCAGTACTTC. V gene TRBV6-1 combines with J gene TRBJ2-7; maybe TRBD1 (6 bases). The CDR3 totals 17 residues. Trimming stripped 4 bases from V and 2 bases from J, with 21 bases between. Germline CDR1 reads MNHNS; CDR2 reads SASEGT.

The V and J genes are TRBV9 and TRBJ2-1, with D maybe TRBD1 (5 bases). Germline V CDR1 and CDR2: SGDLS, YYNGEE. The CDR3 extends over 16 amino acids. Trimming removed 4 bases at V and 4 bases at J, with 18 bases between. CDR3 in DNA: TGTGCCAGCAGCTTACCGGCAGGGCAAAAATACAATGAGCAGTTCTTC. Translation gives CASSLPAGQKYNEQFF.

The V and J genes are TRBV5-1 and TRBJ2-1; 8 positions agree with TRBD2. This CDR3 is 16 amino acids long. J lost 3 bases, V lost 0 bases, and 5 bases had no gene match. Germline V gene lookup returns CDR1 SGHRS and CDR2 YFSETQ. The CDR3 DNA is TGCGCCAGCAGCTTGGGACAAAGCGGGAGCTACAATGAGCAGTTCTTC. Residues: CASSLGQSGSYNEQFF.

The chain is built from TRBV7-3 and TRBJ2-2, with D perhaps matching TRBD1 (5 bases). The CDR3 runs to 15 residues. Germline CDR1 SGHTA, CDR2 FQGTGA. Trimming left V 4 bases short and J 6 bases short, with 15 bases between. CDR3 loop: CASSSPTATPGELFF. For the CDR3, the DNA is TGTGCCAGCAGCTCCCCGACAGCTACACCCGGGGAGCTGTTTTTT. The entire variable domain, with the rest obtained from reference TRBV7-3 and TRBJ2-2, is as follows: GAGVSQTPSNKVTEKGKYVELRCDPISGHTALYWYRQSLGQGPEFLIYFQGTGAADDSGLPNDRFFAVRPEGSVSTLKIQRTERGDSAVYLCASSSPTATPGELFFGEGSRLTVL.

This chain uses TRBV5-1 with TRBJ2-1, with 10 bases that match TRBD2. This CDR3 is 15 amino acids long. Germline CDR1 reads SGHRS; CDR2 reads YFSETQ. J lost 13 bases, V lost 1 base, and 11 bases had no gene match. The CDR3 DNA sequence: TGCGCCAGCAGCTTGATGGGCGCTAGCGGGAGTATTCAGTTCTTC. Its protein product is CASSLMGASGSIQFF.

This clone has just one count. The gene calls are TRBV5-1 and TRBJ1-1; TRBD1 agrees at 9 bases. The V gene's germline CDR1 is SGHRS and CDR2 YFSETQ. The V gene end was trimmed by 0 bases and the J gene end by 7 bases; junction bases not matched to a gene: 4. CDR3 size: 14 residues. CDR3 nucleotide sequence: TGCGCCAGCAGCTTGGGACAGGGGGTTATTGAAGCTTTCTTT. It encodes CASSLGQGVIEAFF.

V and J are TRBV10-3 and TRBJ2-7, with D hard to call. V dropped 2 bases and J dropped 0 bases, with 2 bases sitting between them. Germline V gene lookup returns CDR1 ENHRY and CDR2 SYGVKD. This CDR3 comprises 12 residues. The CDR3 DNA follows: TGTGCCATCAGTGAGCGCTCCTACGAGCAGTACTTC. Protein: CAISERSYEQYF.

The rearrangement joins TRBV28 to TRBJ1-1, with D uncertain. Germline CDR1 and CDR2: MDHEN and SYDVKM. The CDR3 length is 12 residues. Between the trimmed V and J ends, which lost 6 bases and 8 bases, there was a span of 13 bases. The CDR3, as DNA: TGTGCCAGCAGGGCCACATCGGAGGAAGCTTTCTTT. Protein: CASRATSEEAFF. The whole variable domain, remainder taken from reference TRBV28 and TRBJ1-1, is DVKVTQSSRYLVKRTGEKVFLECVQDMDHENMFWYRQDPGLGLRLIYFSYDVKMKEKGDIPEGYSVSREKKERFSLILESASTNQTSMYLCASRATSEEAFFGQGTRLTVV.

This sequence joins TRBV19 and TRBJ1-2, with D possibly matching TRBD1 (6 bases). CDR3 length: 16 amino acids. The germline gives CDR1 LNHDA, CDR2 SQIVND (reference sequence). The V gene lost 5 bases and the J gene lost 1 base, with 17 bases spanning the gap. CDR3 protein: CASSAVTGIDNYGYTF. CDR3 sequence (DNA): TGTGCCAGTAGTGCCGTTACAGGGATAGATAACTATGGCTACACCTTC.

The rearrangement links TRBV19 to TRBJ2-1, with TRBD2 matching over 11 bases. The CDR3 has 17 amino acids. V dropped 5 bases and J dropped 0; count of bases not matched to a gene: 6. The V gene's germline CDR1 is LNHDA and CDR2 SQIVND (reference sequence). CDR3 coding DNA: TGTGCCAGTAGTGGGGGACTAGCGGAGAGCTCCTACAATGAGCAGTTCTTC. Translating gives CASSGGLAESSYNEQFF.

The V and J genes are TRBV2 and TRBJ2-3, with 7 bases aligning to TRBD1. Germline CDR1 and CDR2: SNHLY and FYNNEI. The CDR3 is made up of 13 amino acids. V trimming: 6 bases; J trimming: 3 bases; junction bases outside the gene matches: 3. DNA for the CDR3: TGTGCCAGCAGCCTGACAGGGACAGATACGCAGTATTTT. It is translated as CASSLTGTDTQYF. Based on the CDR3 plus reference TRBV2 and TRBJ2-3, the full variable domain is EPEVTQTPSHQVTQMGQEVILRCVPISNHLYFYWYRQILGQKVEFLVSFYNNEISEKSEIFDDQFSVERPDGSNFTLKIRSTKLEDSAMYFCASSLTGTDTQYFGPGTRLTVL.

J is TRBJ2-2 and V is TRBV19; tentative D call: TRBD1 (5 bases). This CDR3 has 15 amino acids. Germline CDR1 and CDR2: LNHDA and SQIVND (reference sequence). The V end was cut by 3 bases, the J end by 1 base, with 9 bases between. The CDR3 is CASSIWGRNTGELFF. CDR3 nucleotide sequence: TGTGCCAGTAGTATTTGGGGCAGGAACACCGGGGAGCTGTTTTTT.

This clone was detected only a few times. This sequence joins TRBV19 and TRBJ1-4, with 8 bases aligning to TRBD1. This CDR3 spans 16 amino acids. Germline CDR1 is LNHDA and CDR2 is SQIVND (reference sequence). V shed 6 bases, J shed 0 bases, and the junction held 6 bases outside the gene matches. CDR3 sequence (DNA): TGTGCCAGTAGAACACAACAGGGGGCAACTAATGAAAAACTGTTTTTT. This encodes CASRTQQGATNEKLFF.

This CDR3 is CAWIEKLKKASSYEQYF. CDR3 coding DNA: TGTGCCTGGATAGAGAAGCTTAAGAAGGCTAGCTCCTACGAGCAGTACTTC. V and J are TRBV30 and TRBJ2-7, with unresolved D. This CDR3 comprises 17 residues. Germline V gene data show CDR1 as GTSNPN and CDR2 as SVGIG (reference sequence). V lost 4 bases, J lost 0 bases, and 22 bases lay in between.

The chain joins TRBV5-4 to TRBJ2-1; 8 nucleotides align to TRBD2. Germline CDR1 SGHNT, CDR2 YYREEE (reference sequence). This CDR3 is 14 amino acids long. V shed 0 bases, J shed 7 bases, and the junction held 3 bases outside the gene matches. The CDR3 bases are TGTGCCAGCAGCTTGGTGGGACTAGGGAATGAGCAGTTCTTC. This sequence encodes CASSLVGLGNEQFF.

This clone was counted a single time. This specimen includes other DNA sequences encoding the same CDR3. The V call is TRBV12-3 or TRBV12-4, the J call TRBJ1-5; D is unresolved. The V and J ends lost 3 bases and 0 bases respectively, with 3 bases between them. The CDR3 is 13 residues long. In nucleotides, the CDR3 is TGTGCCAGCAGTTTCGGTAGCAATCAGCCCCAGCATTTT. Amino acids: CASSFGSNQPQHF.

CDR3: CASSPEQGTSYGYTF. The CDR3 DNA sequence: TGTGCCAGCAGCCCAGAACAGGGGACCTCCTATGGCTACACCTTC. The chain has TRBV7-9 and TRBJ1-2; 7 nucleotides agree with TRBD1. Germline values: CDR1 SEHNR, CDR2 FQNEAQ (reference sequence). CDR3 size: 15 residues. The J segment lost 4 bases and the V segment lost 5 bases, leaving 10 bases of the junction unmatched.

This chain joins TRBV27 and TRBJ2-3; D might be TRBD1 (6 bases). V was shortened by 6 bases and J by 5 bases, with 27 bases between the two germline ends. The CDR3 spans 18 residues. From germline, CDR1 is MNHEY and CDR2 SMNVEV (reference sequence). The CDR3 DNA sequence: TGTGCCAGCAGCCGGGACACTCTACCCACTCCACGGGGAGATACGCAGTATTTT. This sequence encodes CASSRDTLPTPRGDTQYF.

V gene TRBV19 combines with J gene TRBJ2-7; 9 bases line up with TRBD1. There are 14 residues in the CDR3. The J segment lost 3 bases and the V segment lost 3 bases, leaving 3 bases of the junction unmatched. CDR1 LNHDA and CDR2 SQIVND come from the germline V gene (reference sequence). The CDR3 sequence is CASSITTGGYEQYF. The CDR3 DNA is TGTGCCAGTAGTATCACGACAGGGGGCTACGAGCAGTACTTC. The variable domain in full, completed from reference TRBV19 and TRBJ2-7, reads DGGITQSPKYLFRKEGQNVTLSCEQNLNHDAMYWYRQDPGQGLRLIYYSQIVNDFQKGDIAEGYSVSREKKESFPLTVTSAQKNPTAFYLCASSITTGGYEQYFGPGTRLTVT.

This sequence joins TRBV6-5 and TRBJ1-5; maybe TRBD1 (6 bases). This CDR3 comprises 13 residues. Germline V gene lookup returns CDR1 MNHEY and CDR2 SVGAGI. With 8 bases removed from V and 1 base from J, the gap between germline ends came to 9 bases. CDR3 sequence: CASQQGSNQPQHF. DNA of the CDR3: TGTGCCAGCCAACAGGGCAGCAATCAGCCCCAGCATTTT.

The chain uses TRBV2 and TRBJ1-2; TRBD1 matches at 7 bases. Unmatched junction bases numbered 9, after V lost 2 bases and J lost 6 bases. The CDR3 totals 15 residues. CDR1 is SNHLY, CDR2 FYNNEI, per germline. The CDR3 DNA reads as TGTGCCAGCAGTGAAAGGGGGCCCCTCCTAGATGGCTACACCTTC. It codes for CASSERGPLLDGYTF.